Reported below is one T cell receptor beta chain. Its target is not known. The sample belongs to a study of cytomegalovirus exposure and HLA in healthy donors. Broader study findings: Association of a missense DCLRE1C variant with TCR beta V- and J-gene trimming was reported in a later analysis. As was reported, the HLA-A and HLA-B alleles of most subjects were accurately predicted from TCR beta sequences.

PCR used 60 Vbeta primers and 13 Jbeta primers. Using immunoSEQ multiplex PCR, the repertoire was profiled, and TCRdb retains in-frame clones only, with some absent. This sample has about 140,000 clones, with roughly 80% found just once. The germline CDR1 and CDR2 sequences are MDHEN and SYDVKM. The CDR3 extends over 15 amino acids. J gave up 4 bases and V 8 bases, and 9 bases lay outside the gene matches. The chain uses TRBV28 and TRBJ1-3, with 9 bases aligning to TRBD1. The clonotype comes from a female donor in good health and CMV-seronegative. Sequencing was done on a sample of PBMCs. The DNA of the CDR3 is TGTGCCAGCTCACAGGGGGCTGCTGGAGGAAACACCATATATTTT. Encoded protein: CASSQGAAGGNTIYF. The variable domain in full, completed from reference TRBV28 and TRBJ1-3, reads DVKVTQSSRYLVKRTGEKVFLECVQDMDHENMFWYRQDPGLGLRLIYFSYDVKMKEKGDIPEGYSVSREKKERFSLILESASTNQTSMYLCASSQGAAGGNTIYFGEGSWLTVV.